Following are 25 T cell receptor beta chains from one sample sequenced in a study of shared clonotypes between healthy human individuals. The data were produced by immunoSEQ multiplex PCR, yet TCRdb's version contains in-frame clones alone and is incomplete. The sample yields approximately 2.3 million clones, 85% to 95% seen once. Source material: naive CD4+ T cells from PBMCs. Documented subset: CD45RA+ positively selected. Receptors originate from a man younger than 35 in good health. Some clones in this sample may be carry-over from other donors' samples.

The rearrangement uses TRBV27 and TRBJ2-6, with TRBD2 matching over 12 bases. The CDR3 extends over 19 amino acids. Germline V CDR1 and CDR2: MNHEY, SMNVEV (reference sequence). The junction had 9 bases not matched to a gene; V was cut back by 5 bases and J by 1 base. This CDR3 is CASSPLAGGSRSGANVLTF. The DNA for the CDR3 is TGTGCCAGCAGTCCCCTAGCGGGAGGGTCTAGGTCTGGGGCCAACGTCCTGACTTTC. Full variable domain (rest looked up from reference TRBV27 and TRBJ2-6): EAQVTQNPRYLITVTGKKLTVTCSQNMNHEYMSWYRQDPGLGLRQIYYSMNVEVTDKGDVPEGYKVSRKEKRNFPLILESPSPNQTSLYFCASSPLAGGSRSGANVLTFGAGSRLTVL.

The chain has TRBV12-5 and TRBJ2-1; 8 bases are shared with TRBD2. V trimming: 0 bases; J trimming: 0 bases; junction bases outside the gene matches: 16. Germline values: CDR1 LGHNT, CDR2 FRNRAP. CDR3 length: 21 amino acids. The CDR3 is CASGLVRGDGRALSSYNEQFF. The DNA for the CDR3 is TGTGCTAGTGGTTTGGTACGGGGCGACGGGAGGGCCCTGAGCTCCTACAATGAGCAGTTCTTC.

The CDR3 region is CATSRDLAGGIDTQYF. DNA for the CDR3: TGTGCCACCAGCAGAGACCTAGCGGGAGGGATAGATACGCAGTATTTT. This chain uses TRBV15 with TRBJ2-3; 12 nucleotides align to TRBD2. V lost 0 bases, J lost 5 bases, and 3 bases stayed unmatched. The CDR3 spans 16 residues. Germline CDR1 is LNHNV and CDR2 is YYDKDF (reference sequence).

For this clone: In the same sample, other DNA sequences code for this CDR3. The chain couples TRBV7-2 to TRBJ2-3; D unclear. The germline CDR1 and CDR2 sequences are SGHTA and FQGNSA. The CDR3 spans 13 residues. V was cut by 3 bases and J by 3 bases, with 7 bases left in between. The CDR3 spells CASSFSGTDTQYF. In DNA form, the CDR3 reads TGTGCCAGCAGCTTCAGTGGAACAGATACGCAGTATTTT.

The chain employs TRBV6-5 and TRBJ2-3, with D hard to call. This CDR3 comprises 14 residues. Trimming removed 2 bases at V and 6 bases at J, with 12 bases between. The germline CDR1 and CDR2 sequences are MNHEY and SVGAGI. CDR3 region: CASSYELPPDTQYF. CDR3 DNA sequence: TGTGCCAGCAGTTACGAGTTACCCCCGGATACGCAGTATTTT.

This chain uses TRBV6-1 with TRBJ1-5, with D possibly TRBD1 on 6 matching bases. This CDR3 region has 13 residues. Germline V gives CDR1 MNHNS, CDR2 SASEGT. V was trimmed by 6 bases and J by 8 bases, leaving 14 bases between them. The CDR3 nucleotides are TGTGCCAGCAGCCTGGGGGGCTGGGAGCCCCAGCATTTT. This encodes CASSLGGWEPQHF.

This chain uses TRBV5-6 with TRBJ2-1; D is possibly TRBD1 (5 bases). V gave up 0 bases and J gave up 6 bases, with 13 bases separating them. In germline, CDR1 is SGHDT, CDR2 YYEEEE. The CDR3 covers 15 residues. The CDR3 is CASSLGAGLINEQFF. In DNA form, the CDR3 reads TGTGCCAGCAGCTTGGGGGCAGGGCTTATCAATGAGCAGTTCTTC. Together with reference TRBV5-6 and TRBJ2-1, the CDR3 gives the full variable domain: DAGVTQSPTHLIKTRGQQVTLRCSPKSGHDTVSWYQQALGQGPQFIFQYYEEEERQRGNFPDRFSGHQFPNYSSELNVNALLLGDSALYLCASSLGAGLINEQFFGPGTRLTVL.

The chain employs TRBV6-1 and TRBJ1-1; TRBD1 matches 8 bases. V lost 2 bases and J lost 7; bases outside the gene matches: 3. This CDR3 spans 13 amino acids. Germline CDR1 MNHNS, CDR2 SASEGT. The CDR3 DNA reads TGTGCCAGCAGTGAACAGGGGGCGGGTGAAGCTTTCTTT. This gives the protein CASSEQGAGEAFF.

V and J are TRBV6-1 and TRBJ2-7, with 8 bases aligning to TRBD1. The CDR3 contains 13 residues. Germline V gives CDR1 MNHNS, CDR2 SASEGT. Trimming removed 10 bases from V and 5 bases from J; junction bases left unmatched: 10. CDR3 amino acids: CANGRTGFHEQYF. In DNA, the CDR3 is TGTGCCAACGGCCGGACAGGGTTTCACGAGCAGTACTTC.

The J gene is TRBJ2-3, the V gene TRBV27, with D maybe TRBD1 (5 bases). The CDR3 length is 15 residues. Per germline, CDR1 MNHEY and CDR2 SMNVEV (reference sequence). The germline V and J ends were trimmed by 10 bases and 1 base, with 18 bases remaining between them. The CDR3 here is CATSTQARGTDTQYF. The DNA for the CDR3 is TGTGCCACCTCCACACAGGCCCGGGGCACAGATACGCAGTATTTT.

The chain couples TRBV12-5 to TRBJ2-1; TRBD1 agrees at 9 bases. Germline V CDR1 and CDR2: LGHNT, FRNRAP. J lost 10 bases, V lost 5 bases, and 12 bases had no gene match. The CDR3 is made up of 15 amino acids. CDR3 nucleotides: TGTGCTAGTGGTCGTTCCGGGACAGGGACCTGGGAGCAGTTCTTC. Protein: CASGRSGTGTWEQFF.

This clone showed up just once. The genes are TRBV5-1 and TRBJ1-2; 8 bases match TRBD1. Germline trimming cut 1 base from V and 8 bases from J; bases unmatched to any gene: 10. This CDR3 contains 15 residues. CDR1 and CDR2 (germline): SGHRS, YFSETQ. The CDR3 DNA reads as TGCGCCAGCAGCTTGCGGGAAGACAGGGGAGGGGGCTACACCTTC. Its translation is CASSLREDRGGGYTF.

The rearrangement uses TRBV6-5 and TRBJ1-2; TRBD1 might be the D (5 bases). This CDR3 region has 15 residues. Trimming cost V 1 base and J 1 base, with 10 bases left between them. Germline CDR1 and CDR2: MNHEY and SVGAGI. CDR3 loop: CASSYFPRGNYGYTF. The CDR3 nucleotides are TGTGCCAGCAGTTACTTTCCTAGGGGTAACTATGGCTACACCTTC.

This rearrangement joins TRBV4-1 to TRBJ1-1; D is possibly TRBD1 (6 bases). Trimming cost V 0 bases and J 4 bases, with 15 bases left between them. Germline V gene lookup returns CDR1 MGHRA and CDR2 YSYEKL. The CDR3 covers 16 residues. DNA for the CDR3: TGCGCCAGCAGCCAAGAACAGGGCCGGTGGGGCACTGAAGCTTTCTTT. This sequence encodes CASSQEQGRWGTEAFF.

J is TRBJ2-1 and V is TRBV19; 9 bases align to TRBD2. With V trimmed by 3 bases and J by 6 bases, 12 bases remained unmatched. Per the germline V gene, CDR1 is LNHDA and CDR2 is SQIVND (reference sequence). The CDR3 sequence is 17 residues long. CDR3 sequence: CASSISYGSGSGNEQFF. CDR3 sequence (DNA): TGTGCCAGTAGTATTTCATACGGTAGCGGGAGTGGCAATGAGCAGTTCTTC.

V usage is TRBV7-2 and J usage is TRBJ2-7; D possibly uses TRBD1 or TRBD2 (5 bases each). Germline values: CDR1 SGHTA, CDR2 FQGNSA. The V end lost 2 bases, the J end lost 7 bases, and 15 bases lay between the germline ends. This CDR3 is 14 amino acids long. CDR3 DNA sequence: TGTGCCAGCAGCTTATGGGGGTTGGGGGAAGAGCAGTACTTC. It yields the protein CASSLWGLGEEQYF.

With respect to this clone: An end of the junction does not agree with germline; a read error may underlie this. The chain's CDR3 is CASSDPSGAYEKYF. CDR3 bases: TGTGCCAGCAGTGACCCTAGCGGGGCCTACGAGAAGTACTTC. The chain recombines TRBV7-2 with TRBJ2-7, with TRBD2 matching over 9 bases. Germline loops: CDR1 SGHTA, CDR2 FQGNSA. This CDR3 has 14 amino acids.

The rearrangement joins TRBV25-1 to TRBJ1-5; D uncertain. This CDR3 is 13 amino acids long. CDR1 and CDR2 from the germline V gene are MGHDK and SYGVNS. V lost 1 base and J lost 7, with 8 bases in between. The CDR3 is CASSEWTGQPQHF. Written as DNA, the CDR3 is TGTGCCAGCAGTGAATGGACGGGGCAGCCCCAGCATTTT. The entire variable domain, with the rest obtained from reference TRBV25-1 and TRBJ1-5, is as follows: EADIYQTPRYLVIGTGKKITLECSQTMGHDKMYWYQQDPGMELHLIHYSYGVNSTEKGDLSSESTVSRIRTEHFPLTLESARPSHTSQYLCASSEWTGQPQHFGDGTRLSIL.

The genes are TRBV7-2 and TRBJ2-4; TRBD2 might be the D (7 bases). CDR3 length equals 16 residues. Germline V gene data show CDR1 as SGHTA and CDR2 as FQGNSA. Trimming cost V 5 bases and J 0 bases, with 14 bases left between them. In DNA, the CDR3 is TGTGCCAGCAGCCCGGGGGGCCCACTAGCCAAAAACATTCAGTACTTC. Amino acids: CASSPGGPLAKNIQYF.

This chain connects TRBV7-3 to TRBJ1-5; D unresolved. The ends were cut back, 5 bases at V and 6 bases at J, with 11 bases in the middle. Germline CDR1 and CDR2: SGHTA and FQGTGA. The CDR3 length is 13 residues. For the CDR3, the DNA is TGTGCCAGCAGCAGAGAGATATTTCAGCCCCAGCATTTT. Amino acids: CASSREIFQPQHF.

Comments on this clone: The sample holds other DNA sequences that translate to the same CDR3. The genes are TRBV7-2 and TRBJ1-3; 10 bases are shared with TRBD1. Trimming at V came to 1 base and at J to 2 bases, leaving 2 bases not matched to a gene. This CDR3 region has 16 residues. Germline CDR1 SGHTA, CDR2 FQGNSA. CDR3 DNA: TGTGCCAGCAGCTTAGGGGGGACAGGGGCTGGAAACACCATATATTTT. Translating gives CASSLGGTGAGNTIYF.

This clone was observed a single time. V gene TRBV19 combines with J gene TRBJ1-5; no clear D. Germline CDR1 LNHDA, CDR2 SQIVND (reference sequence). The length of the CDR3 is 17 residues. Trimming took 2 bases from V and 0 from J, leaving 14 bases between them. The CDR3 loop reads CASSIRGQAHSNQPQHF. DNA for the CDR3: TGTGCCAGTAGTATAAGAGGCCAAGCACATAGCAATCAGCCCCAGCATTTT.

The J gene is TRBJ1-5, the V gene TRBV5-1, with no clear D. The V and J ends lost 4 bases and 0 bases respectively, with 11 bases between them. This CDR3 is 15 amino acids long. In germline, CDR1 is SGHRS, CDR2 YFSETQ. The CDR3 DNA reads TGCGCCAGCAGCGCTACTACAGATAGCAATCAGCCCCAGCATTTT. Translating it yields CASSATTDSNQPQHF.

CDR3 DNA sequence: TGTGCCCGCGCCGGGGCGTCAGCCGGGGAGCTGTTTTTT. Translated: CARAGASAGELFF. The genes are TRBV30 and TRBJ2-2, with D perhaps TRBD1 or TRBD2 (5 bases each). V shed 8 bases and J shed 6 bases, with 16 bases lying between them. CDR1 is GTSNPN, CDR2 SVGIG, per germline (reference sequence). The CDR3 loop spans 13 amino acids.

The CDR3 DNA follows: TGTGCCAGCACCAAACGGAACACTGAAGCTTTCTTT. It specifies CASTKRNTEAFF. J is TRBJ1-1 and V is TRBV2; D is unresolved. Looked up from germline, CDR1 is SNHLY and CDR2 is FYNNEI. The CDR3 runs to 12 residues. V dropped 7 bases and J dropped 1 base, with 7 bases sitting between them.